These T cell receptor beta chains were read from a single sample in a study of T cells in Graves' hyperthyroidism and ophthalmopathy. MiXCR was run by TCRdb on the multiplex PCR reads, yielding one entry per CDR3 protein. The sample has about 350,000 distinct CDR3 sequences; 15% to 20% are singletons. Sequenced material: blood. These receptors were taken from a woman aged 40 to 55 with Graves' ophthalmopathy. Each CDR3 is given with its conserved first and last residue. A D gene is named only where the DNA matches it firmly. Some rows have no size entry. The others give once, few or many, or a class for an expanded clone.

>TRBJ2-5|TRBV6-5|.|many
CASSSLGSSGIPAQYF
TGTGCCAGCAGTTCCCTCGGGAGTAGCGGCATTCCTGCCCAGTACTTC
>TRBJ1-1|TRBV4-3|.|few
CASSQYFGGMGNTEAFF
TGCGCCAGCAGCCAATATTTTGGGGGGATGGGGAACACTGAAGCTTTCTTT
>TRBJ2-7|TRBV28|TRBD2|many
CASKSTGGTSYEQYF
TGTGCCAGCAAATCCACGGGAGGTACCTCCTACGAGCAGTACTTC
>TRBJ1-1|TRBV19|.|many
CASSIGEGTEAFF
TGTGCCAGTAGTATAGGGGAAGGGACTGAAGCTTTCTTT
>TRBJ2-7|TRBV20-1|TRBD2|many
CSASGSGGRPYEQYF
TGCAGTGCTAGTGGGTCCGGCGGGAGACCCTACGAGCAGTACTTC
>TRBJ1-1|TRBV28|TRBD1|many
CASSPDREWNTEAFF
TGTGCCAGCAGTCCCGACAGGGAATGGAACACTGAAGCTTTCTTT
>TRBJ1-1|TRBV28|.|many
CASTPAGGRAFF
TGTGCCAGCACCCCGGCCGGTGGCCGTGCTTTCTTT
>TRBJ2-5|TRBV12-3/TRBV12-4|.|many
CASSPGRWETQYF
TGTGCCAGCAGCCCCGGACGGTGGGAGACCCAGTACTTC
>TRBJ2-7|TRBV11-2|.|many
CASSLGHSSYEQYF
TGTGCCAGTAGCTTGGGACATTCTTCCTACGAGCAGTACTTC
>TRBJ2-2|TRBV28|TRBD2|.
CASSLSLAGGTTGELFF
TGTGCCAGCAGTTTATCCCTGGCGGGAGGGACCACCGGGGAGCTGTTTTTT
>TRBJ1-5|TRBV7-9|.|many
CASSSDSGRYNQPQHF
TGTGCCAGCAGCTCCGACTCTGGTCGGTACAATCAGCCCCAGCATTTT
>TRBJ1-2|TRBV6-5|.|many
CASSYSGDRLGGYTF
TGTGCCAGCAGTTACTCTGGTGACAGGCTAGGTGGCTACACCTTC
>TRBJ1-1|TRBV28|.|many
CASSSPFDTLNTEAFF
TGTGCCAGCAGTTCCCCTTTTGACACTTTGAACACTGAAGCTTTCTTT
>TRBJ1-1|TRBV19|TRBD1|many
CARGDRGSFTEAFF
TGTGCCAGGGGAGACAGGGGTTCTTTCACTGAAGCTTTCTTT
>TRBJ1-2|TRBV27|TRBD1|many
CATRQGNYGYTF
TGTGCCACCCGACAGGGGAACTATGGCTACACCTTC
>TRBJ1-1|TRBV30|.|many
CAWNGWNTEAFF
TGTGCCTGGAACGGGTGGAACACTGAAGCTTTCTTT